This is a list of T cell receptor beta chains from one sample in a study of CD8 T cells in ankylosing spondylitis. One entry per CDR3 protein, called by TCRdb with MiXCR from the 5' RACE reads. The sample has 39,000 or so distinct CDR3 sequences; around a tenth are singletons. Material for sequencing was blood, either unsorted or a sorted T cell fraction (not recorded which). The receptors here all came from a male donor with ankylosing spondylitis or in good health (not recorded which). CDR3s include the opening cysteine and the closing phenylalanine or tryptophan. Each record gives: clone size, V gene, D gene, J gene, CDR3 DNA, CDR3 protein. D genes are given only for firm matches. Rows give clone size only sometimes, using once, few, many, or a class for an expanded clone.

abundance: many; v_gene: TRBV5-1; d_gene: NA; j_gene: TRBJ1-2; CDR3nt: TGCGCCAGCAGCTTGGGACCTTCTAACTATGGCTACACCTTC; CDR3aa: CASSLGPSNYGYTF
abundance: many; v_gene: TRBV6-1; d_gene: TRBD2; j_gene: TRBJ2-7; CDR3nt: TGTGCCATCGGGACTAGCGGGGAATTGGAGCAGTACTTC; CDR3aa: CAIGTSGELEQYF
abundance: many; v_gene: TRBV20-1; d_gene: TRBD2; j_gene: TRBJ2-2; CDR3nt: TGCAGTGCTAGAGCTACTAGCGGGGCCCGGGAGCTGTTTTTT; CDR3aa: CSARATSGARELFF
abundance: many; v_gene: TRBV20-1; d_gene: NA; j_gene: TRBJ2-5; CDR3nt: TGCAGTGCTGCCCCGGGACCCCAGAGAGAGACCCAGTACTTC; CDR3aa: CSAAPGPQRETQYF
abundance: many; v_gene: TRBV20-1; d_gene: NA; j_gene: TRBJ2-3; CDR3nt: TGCAGTGCTCCCAAGGGCGGACTGGGAGATACGCAGTATTTT; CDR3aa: CSAPKGGLGDTQYF
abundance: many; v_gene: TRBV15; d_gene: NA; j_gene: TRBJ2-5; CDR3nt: TGTGCCACCAGCAGAGATACTGGAGGTTCAGAGACCCAGTACTTC; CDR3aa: CATSRDTGGSETQYF
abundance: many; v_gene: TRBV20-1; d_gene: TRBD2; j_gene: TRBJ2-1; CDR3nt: TGCAGTGCTTTAGCGGGAGGGCGCTGGGATGAGCAGTTCTTC; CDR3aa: CSALAGGRWDEQFF
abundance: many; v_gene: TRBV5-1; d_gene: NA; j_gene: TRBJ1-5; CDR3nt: TGCGCCAGCAGCTTGGATGGACAGAACAATCAGCCCCAGCATTTT; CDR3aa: CASSLDGQNNQPQHF
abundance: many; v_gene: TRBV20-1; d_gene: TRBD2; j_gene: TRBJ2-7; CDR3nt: TGCAGTACTAGCGCCGACTCCTACGAGCAGTACTTC; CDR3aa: CSTSADSYEQYF
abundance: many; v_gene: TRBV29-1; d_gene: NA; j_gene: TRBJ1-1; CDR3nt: TGCAGCGTCGGCGGGGGGGGGGAGTTGAACACTGAAGCTTTCTTT; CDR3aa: CSVGGGGELNTEAFF
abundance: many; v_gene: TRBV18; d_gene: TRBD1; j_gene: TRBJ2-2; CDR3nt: TGTGCCAGCTCCCCGACAGGGGGCTCGGCCGGGGAGCTGTTTTTT; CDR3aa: CASSPTGGSAGELFF
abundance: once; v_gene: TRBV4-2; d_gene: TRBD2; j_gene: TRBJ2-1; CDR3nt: TGTGCCAGCAGCCAGGAAGCGGGACCCTCCTACAATGAGCAGTTCTTC; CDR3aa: CASSQEAGPSYNEQFF
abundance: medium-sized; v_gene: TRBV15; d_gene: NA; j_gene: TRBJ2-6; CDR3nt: TGTGCCACCAGCAGCGACAGTACTGGGGCCAACGTCCTGACTTTC; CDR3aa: CATSSDSTGANVLTF
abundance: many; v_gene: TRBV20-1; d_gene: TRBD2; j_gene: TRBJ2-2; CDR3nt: TGCAGTGCTAGGCTTGGCGGGGGCACCGGGGAGCTGTTTTTT; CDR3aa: CSARLGGGTGELFF
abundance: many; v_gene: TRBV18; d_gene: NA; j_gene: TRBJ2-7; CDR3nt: TGTGCCAGCTCACCATGGCAGGGGGGCTCCTACGAGCAGTACTTC; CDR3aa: CASSPWQGGSYEQYF
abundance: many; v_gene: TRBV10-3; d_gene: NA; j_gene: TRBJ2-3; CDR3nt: TGTGCCATCAGTGAGTCAGGCTCGCGAGGAGATACGCAGTATTTT; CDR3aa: CAISESGSRGDTQYF
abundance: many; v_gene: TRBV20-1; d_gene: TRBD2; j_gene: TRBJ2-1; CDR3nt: TGCAGTGCTAGTCCCTTTTTAGCGGGAGGGGGTTACAATGAGCAGTTCTTC; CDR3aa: CSASPFLAGGGYNEQFF
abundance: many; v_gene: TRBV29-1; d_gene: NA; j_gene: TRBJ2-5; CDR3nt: TGCAGCGTTGTAGTGGGGGAAGAGACCCAGTACTTC; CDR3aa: CSVVVGEETQYF
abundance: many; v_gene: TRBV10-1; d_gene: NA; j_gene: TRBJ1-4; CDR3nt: TGCGCCAGCAGTGATGGAGATGAAAAACTGTTTTTT; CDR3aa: CASSDGDEKLFF
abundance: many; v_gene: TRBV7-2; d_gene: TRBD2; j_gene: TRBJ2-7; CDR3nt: TGTGCCAGCAGCGAAGGACTAGCGGGAGGGCGGATGGACGAGCAGTACTTC; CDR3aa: CASSEGLAGGRMDEQYF
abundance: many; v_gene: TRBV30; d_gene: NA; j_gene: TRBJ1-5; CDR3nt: TGTGCCTGGAGTGTAGGGCGACAGCCCCAGCATTTT; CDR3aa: CAWSVGRQPQHF
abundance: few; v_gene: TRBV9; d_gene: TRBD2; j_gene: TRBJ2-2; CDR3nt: TGTGCCAGCAGTCGGGGGGCGAACACCGGGGAGCTGTTTTTT; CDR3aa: CASSRGANTGELFF
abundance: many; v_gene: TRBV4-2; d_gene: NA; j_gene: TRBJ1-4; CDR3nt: TGTGCCAGCAGCCAAGCGGTCGGGGCCGGTGGTGAAAAACTGTTTTTT; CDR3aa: CASSQAVGAGGEKLFF
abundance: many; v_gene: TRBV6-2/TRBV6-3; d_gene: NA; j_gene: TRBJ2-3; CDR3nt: TGTGCCAGCAGTTACGTGGGAGGCCCTACAGATACGCAGTATTTT; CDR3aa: CASSYVGGPTDTQYF
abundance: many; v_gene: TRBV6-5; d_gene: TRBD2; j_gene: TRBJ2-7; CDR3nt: TGTGCCAGCAGTTACGGGACTAGAGAATGGTACGAGCAGTACTTC; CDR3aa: CASSYGTREWYEQYF
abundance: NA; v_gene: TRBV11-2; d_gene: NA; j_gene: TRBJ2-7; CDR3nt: TGTGCCAGCAGCGGCGGAGCGGACTACTACGAGCAGTACTTC; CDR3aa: CASSGGADYYEQYF
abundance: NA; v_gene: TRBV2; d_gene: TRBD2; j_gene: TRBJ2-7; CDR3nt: TGTGCCAGCAGTGAGGGACTAGCGTCCCGCGAGCAGTACTTC; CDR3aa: CASSEGLASREQYF
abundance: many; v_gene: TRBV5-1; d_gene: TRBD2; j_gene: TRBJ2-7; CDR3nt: TGCGCCAGCAGCTTGACCACCCACCTAGCGGGACCACAGTACTTC; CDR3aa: CASSLTTHLAGPQYF
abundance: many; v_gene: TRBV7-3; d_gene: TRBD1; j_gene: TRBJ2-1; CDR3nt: TGTGCCAGCAGCAAGACAGGGGGTACCTACAATGAGCAGTTCTTC; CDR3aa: CASSKTGGTYNEQFF
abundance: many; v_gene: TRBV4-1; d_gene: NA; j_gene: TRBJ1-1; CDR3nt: TGCGCCAGCAGCCAAGTGAGGGGACCGGGAGTTTTAACTGAAGCTTTCTTT; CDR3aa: CASSQVRGPGVLTEAFF
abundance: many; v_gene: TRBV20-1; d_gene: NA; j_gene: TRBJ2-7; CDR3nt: TGCAGTGCTAGACCCAGGGATCTCTACGAGCAGTACTTC; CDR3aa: CSARPRDLYEQYF
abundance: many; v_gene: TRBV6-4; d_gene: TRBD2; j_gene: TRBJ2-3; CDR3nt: TGTGCCAGCAGTGAAGCGGGAGGGCCGTCAGATACGCAGTATTTT; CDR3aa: CASSEAGGPSDTQYF
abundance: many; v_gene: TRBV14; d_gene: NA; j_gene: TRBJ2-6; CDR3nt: TGTGCCAGCAGCCAAAGGGCTGGGGCCAACGTCCTGACTTTC; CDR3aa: CASSQRAGANVLTF